One and the same sample provided the 19 T cell receptor beta chains below, sequenced in a study of blood T cells in healthy people across ages. Next came a second PCR, run for roughly 6 to 11 cycles, which used a sample-barcoded 5' primer along with a J-beta primer mix. TCRdb re-derived calls from the 5' RACE reads in MiXCR, one entry per CDR3 protein. This table has 790,000 or so distinct CDR3 sequences, 35% to 50% appearing once. The material sequenced was blood. These receptors all stem from a man older than 75 in good health.

V gene TRBV2 combines with J gene TRBJ2-5; D is unresolved. Per germline, CDR1 SNHLY and CDR2 FYNNEI. There are 14 residues in the CDR3. V lost 6 bases to trimming and J lost 1 base, with 12 bases between them. The chain's CDR3 is CASRELSSQETQYF. CDR3 nucleotide sequence: TGTGCCAGCAGAGAACTGTCGTCCCAAGAGACCCAGTACTTC.

The sample holds a few counts of this clonotype. The chain employs TRBV3-1 and TRBJ2-3, with 11 bases matching TRBD2. The CDR3 sequence is 15 residues long. The germline V gene encodes CDR1 LGHDT and CDR2 YNNKEL (reference sequence). V shed 3 bases and J 4 bases; nucleotides not matched to a gene: 3. The CDR3 spells CASSQTSGTPDTQYF. The CDR3 nucleotides read TGTGCCAGCAGCCAGACTAGCGGGACCCCAGATACGCAGTATTTT.

This chain links TRBV29-1 with TRBJ2-1, with D possibly matching TRBD1 (6 bases). Trimming pared 2 bases from V and 0 bases from J, leaving 11 bases between. Germline V gene data show CDR1 as SQVTM and CDR2 as ANQGSEA. The CDR3 is 15 amino acids. The DNA for the CDR3 is TGCAGCGTTGAAATAGGGACAAGCTCCTACAATGAGCAGTTCTTC. Translated, it gives CSVEIGTSSYNEQFF.

Remarks on this clonotype: One base away lies a much larger clone, so this may be a sequencing read error. The CDR3 sequence: CASRSTATNEKLFF. The CDR3 bases are TGCGCCAGCAGATCGACAGCAACTAATGAAAAACTGTTTTTT. The chain combines TRBV5-1 with TRBJ1-4; a possible D gene is TRBD1 (5 bases). The germline CDR1 and CDR2 sequences are SGHRS and YFSETQ. The CDR3 length is 14 residues. V lost 5 bases and J 0 bases, leaving 8 bases between the germline ends.

The chain employs TRBV7-9 and TRBJ2-6, with TRBD1 identical over 10 bases. The V gene's germline CDR1 is SEHNR and CDR2 FQNEAQ (reference sequence). The ends lost 5 bases at V and 2 bases at J; junction bases unmatched: 9. CDR3 length: 18 amino acids. The CDR3 is CASSPGQGVSAGANVLTF. The CDR3 DNA is TGTGCCAGCAGCCCCGGACAGGGGGTTTCCGCTGGGGCCAACGTCCTGACTTTC.

The rearrangement uses TRBV9 and TRBJ2-1; 7 bases map to TRBD2. This CDR3 contains 15 residues. V was clipped by 4 bases and J by 0 bases; unmatched bases: 4. The germline V gene has CDR1 SGDLS and CDR2 YYNGEE. The CDR3 spells CASSRRERSYNEQFF. Written as DNA, the CDR3 is TGTGCCAGCAGCCGGCGGGAGCGCTCCTACAATGAGCAGTTCTTC.

The chain links TRBV3-1 to TRBJ2-7, with a weak D call TRBD1 (6 bases). Germline assignment: CDR1 LGHDT and CDR2 YNNKEL (reference sequence). There are 15 residues in the CDR3. Trimming removed 2 bases at V and 7 bases at J, with 18 bases between. The CDR3 loop is CASSQLQGTYNEQYF. As DNA, the CDR3 is TGTGCCAGCAGCCAACTACAGGGAACCTACAATGAGCAGTACTTC.

This chain uses TRBV11-2 with TRBJ2-3; TRBD2 aligns across 8 bases. This CDR3 is 16 amino acids long. Germline CDR1 and CDR2: SGHAT and FQNNGV. Germline trimming cut 4 bases from V and 6 bases from J; bases unmatched to any gene: 12. This CDR3 is CASSSNSGTSGDTQYF. The DNA of the CDR3 is TGTGCCAGCAGCTCCAACTCCGGGACTAGTGGGGATACGCAGTATTTT.

With respect to this clonotype: Its ends do not fully match the called genes, so a read error is possible. The gene calls are TRBV19 and TRBJ2-3, with 8 bases fitting TRBD1. From germline, CDR1 is LNHDA and CDR2 SQIVND (reference sequence). The CDR3 totals 14 residues. In DNA form, the CDR3 reads TGTGCCAGTAGCAGGGCAGGGGGCACAGGTACGCAGTATTTT. Protein product: CASSRAGGTGTQYF.

The chain recombines TRBV28 with TRBJ2-7, with D tentatively TRBD2 (5 bases). V dropped 5 bases and J dropped 7 bases, with 18 bases sitting between them. The CDR3 has 14 residues. Per germline, CDR1 MDHEN and CDR2 SYDVKM. The CDR3 region is CASSVLASLGEQYF. CDR3 sequence (DNA): TGTGCCAGCAGTGTATTGGCTAGCCTCGGGGAGCAGTACTTC.

The V gene is TRBV29-1, the J gene TRBJ2-1; D is undetermined. The CDR3 totals 13 residues. V lost 7 bases to trimming and J lost 4 bases, with 14 bases between them. Germline lookup yields CDR1 SQVTM and CDR2 ANQGSEA. The CDR3 coding sequence is TGCAGCGCCGAGCGAGACCAATACAATGAGCAGTTCTTC. Its translation is CSAERDQYNEQFF.

Details on this clonotype: A clone one base away is much larger, so this may be a read error. In DNA, the CDR3 is TGTGCCAGCAGTCCTGCTAGCGGCCAAGGGACCCAGTACTTC. It encodes CASSPASGQGTQYF. This chain connects TRBV12-3 or TRBV12-4 to TRBJ2-5, with TRBD2 matching 7 bases. This CDR3 contains 14 residues.

In its sample, this clonotype was seen a few times. The CDR3 coding sequence is TGCAGCGTTGATTCGAGCGGGAGCGGCACAGATACGCAGTATTTT. It translates to CSVDSSGSGTDTQYF. V and J are TRBV29-1 and TRBJ2-3, with 8 bases that match TRBD2. The CDR3 runs 15 residues. Looked up from germline, CDR1 is SQVTM and CDR2 is ANQGSEA. After removal of 3 bases from V and 1 base from J, the junction contained 6 bases not matched to a gene.

This clonotype was observed a handful of times. The rearrangement links TRBV12-3 or TRBV12-4 to TRBJ2-3; 9 bases are shared with TRBD2. Trimming took 5 bases from V and 2 from J; bases not matched to a gene: 8. This CDR3 comprises 16 residues. This CDR3 reads CASSPRTSDNTDTQYF. The CDR3 DNA sequence: TGTGCCAGCAGTCCCCGGACTAGCGATAACACAGATACGCAGTATTTT.

This clonotype occurred once. This rearrangement joins TRBV12-3 or TRBV12-4 to TRBJ2-5; 13 bases line up with TRBD2. The last part of the DNA fits TRBJ2-7 better; the J call may be wrong. The CDR3 loop spans 15 amino acids. The CDR3 bases are TGTGCCAGCAGTTTATTTGGACTAGCGGGAGTCGAGCAGTACTTC. Its protein product is CASSLFGLAGVEQYF.

This clonotype was seen only a few times. J is TRBJ2-3 and V is TRBV9; D may be TRBD2 (6 bases). Trimming removed 4 bases from V and 4 bases from J, with 19 bases in between. CDR1 and CDR2 from the germline V gene are SGDLS and YYNGEE. The CDR3 totals 16 residues. The CDR3: CASSSLGGTLPDTQYF. The CDR3 bases are TGTGCCAGCAGCTCCCTCGGCGGGACGCTCCCAGATACGCAGTATTTT.

The V and J genes are TRBV24-1 and TRBJ1-1, with D perhaps TRBD1 (6 bases). Germline V CDR1 and CDR2: KGHDR, SFDVKD. The CDR3 is 13 amino acids. V was trimmed by 8 bases and J by 7 bases, leaving 16 bases between them. CDR3 sequence (DNA): TGTGCCACCACGGGACACCCGATGGGTGAAGCTTTCTTT. Its protein product is CATTGHPMGEAFF.

V and J are TRBV7-2 and TRBJ2-7, with 15 bases aligning to TRBD2. This CDR3 has 16 amino acids. J lost 6 bases, V lost 5 bases, and 8 bases had no gene match. CDR1 and CDR2 from the germline V gene are SGHTA and FQGNSA. CDR3 loop: CASSPRTSGRAGEQYF. As DNA, the CDR3 is TGTGCCAGCAGCCCTCGGACTAGCGGGAGGGCGGGCGAGCAGTACTTC. Looking up the rest from reference TRBV7-2 and TRBJ2-7 gives the full variable domain: GAGVSQSPSNKVTEKGKDVELRCDPISGHTALYWYRQSLGQGLEFLIYFQGNSAPDKSGLPSDRFSAERTGGSVSTLTIQRTQQEDSAVYLCASSPRTSGRAGEQYFGPGTRLTVT.

J is TRBJ1-4 and V is TRBV7-9, with TRBD1 matching over 7 bases. CDR3 length: 15 amino acids. The trim removed 4 bases at V and 8 bases at J, leaving 10 bases unmatched. Per the germline V gene, CDR1 is SEHNR and CDR2 is FQNEAQ (reference sequence). The CDR3 nucleotides read TGTGCCAGCAGCTCTGCGGGACAACAGGGGGAAAAACTGTTTTTT. It is translated as CASSSAGQQGEKLFF. Combining the CDR3 with reference TRBV7-9 and TRBJ1-4 gives the whole variable domain DTGVSQNPRHKITKRGQNVTFRCDPISEHNRLYWYRQTLGQGPEFLTYFQNEAQLEKSRLLSDRFSAERPKGSFSTLEIQRTEQGDSAMYLCASSSAGQQGEKLFFGSGTQLSVL.